These 15 T cell receptor beta chains were sequenced from one sample in a study of blood T cell repertoires in COVID-19. The method was immunoSEQ multiplex PCR; TCRdb's version includes in-frame clones alone and lacks a portion of them. The sample has about 250,000 clones, roughly 85% seen once. The sequenced sample consisted of peripheral blood. The receptors here all came from a man aged 45-60 years with COVID-19, enrolled during active disease.

The table lists this clone with a count of one. The genes are TRBV5-1 and TRBJ2-1; D possibly corresponds to TRBD2 (7 bases). V lost 4 bases and J 6 bases, leaving 17 bases between the germline ends. Per the germline V gene, CDR1 is SGHRS and CDR2 is YFSETQ. The length of the CDR3 is 15 residues. CDR3 region: CASSPTEGGLNEQFF. The CDR3 DNA follows: TGCGCCAGCAGCCCAACCGAGGGGGGGCTCAATGAGCAGTTCTTC.

The chain links TRBV7-3 to TRBJ1-1; D is possibly TRBD1 (6 bases). The germline gives CDR1 SGHTA, CDR2 FQGTGA. The CDR3 runs to 13 residues. V shed 2 bases and J shed 6 bases, with 10 bases lying between them. The CDR3 sequence is CASSLHRAAEAFF. The CDR3 DNA reads as TGTGCCAGCAGCTTACACAGGGCCGCTGAAGCTTTCTTT.

The rearrangement links TRBV5-1 to TRBJ2-7; TRBD2 aligns across 8 bases. The V and J ends lost 3 bases and 1 base, in that order; junction bases with no gene match: 9. This CDR3 has 16 amino acids. CDR1 is SGHRS, CDR2 YFSETQ, per germline. In DNA, the CDR3 is TGCGCCAGCAGCTGGAGCGGGGGCCAGGGGTCCTACGAGCAGTACTTC. Protein: CASSWSGGQGSYEQYF.

This clone was counted between two and nine times. V usage is TRBV11-2 and J usage is TRBJ2-7; weak D call: TRBD1 (5 bases). The V gene's germline CDR1 is SGHAT and CDR2 FQNNGV. The CDR3 has 14 residues. V was clipped by 5 bases and J by 0 bases, with 11 bases between them. CDR3 nucleotide sequence: TGTGCCAGCAGCCTCTACAGGAGCTCCTACGAGCAGTACTTC. It specifies CASSLYRSSYEQYF.

The V and J genes are TRBV10-3 and TRBJ2-3, with TRBD2 matching 12 bases. CDR1 is ENHRY and CDR2 is SYGVKD in the germline V gene. The junction had 3 bases not matched to a gene; V was cut back by 4 bases and J by 1 base. The CDR3 covers 16 residues. CDR3 bases: TGTGCCATCAGTGCCCGGACTAGCGGGGGCACAGATACGCAGTATTTT. Translated, it gives CAISARTSGGTDTQYF.

This clone was observed a single time. The sample contains more than one DNA sequence encoding this CDR3. The chain links TRBV7-3 to TRBJ2-3; D possibly corresponds to TRBD2 (6 bases). This CDR3 is built from 15 residues. The germline CDR1 and CDR2 sequences are SGHTA and FQGTGA. V dropped 3 bases and J dropped 1 base, with 11 bases sitting between them. The CDR3 coding sequence is TGTGCCAGCAGCTTGATCGGGGGTGGCACAGATACGCAGTATTTT. Protein product: CASSLIGGGTDTQYF.

V usage is TRBV7-2 and J usage is TRBJ1-1; TRBD1 matches 8 bases. CDR3 size: 15 residues. The germline gives CDR1 SGHTA, CDR2 FQGNSA. The ends lost 5 bases at V and 5 bases at J; junction bases unmatched: 10. This CDR3 reads CASSPRGRTGTEAFF. DNA of the CDR3: TGTGCCAGCAGCCCCCGCGGGCGGACAGGGACTGAAGCTTTCTTT.

This chain links TRBV28 with TRBJ2-2; D remains ambiguous. The CDR3 sequence is 13 residues long. Trimming shortened V by 6 bases and J by 3 bases, and 8 bases separated the two germline ends. CDR1 and CDR2 (germline): MDHEN, SYDVKM. CDR3 sequence: CASRSRYTGELFF. The CDR3, as DNA: TGTGCCAGCAGATCACGGTACACCGGGGAGCTGTTTTTT.

The gene calls are TRBV5-1 and TRBJ2-7, with D maybe TRBD2 (6 bases). The CDR3 covers 14 residues. Germline lookup yields CDR1 SGHRS and CDR2 YFSETQ. The V end lost 3 bases, the J end lost 2 bases, and 12 bases lay between the germline ends. The CDR3 DNA is TGCGCCAGCAGCTCTGGCGGGACCACCTACGAGCAGTACTTC. Translating gives CASSSGGTTYEQYF.

This clone was seen at least ten times. The chain has TRBV7-3 and TRBJ2-2, with a tentative D call TRBD1 (6 bases). Germline V gene sequence: CDR1 SGHTA, CDR2 FQGTGA. The CDR3 totals 14 residues. Trimming pared 5 bases from V and 1 base from J, leaving 8 bases between. CDR3 region: CASSPGQNTGELFF. The CDR3 region has the DNA TGTGCCAGCAGCCCGGGACAGAACACCGGGGAGCTGTTTTTT.

V and J are TRBV5-6 and TRBJ1-3, with D tentatively TRBD1 (5 bases). Germline V CDR1 and CDR2: SGHDT, YYEEEE. Trimming took 2 bases from V and 3 from J, leaving 15 bases between them. CDR3 length: 16 amino acids. This chain's CDR3 is CASSLNAGVRGNTIYF. The CDR3 DNA is TGTGCCAGCAGCTTAAACGCGGGGGTTCGTGGAAACACCATATATTTT.

The V call is TRBV4-2, the J call TRBJ2-2; maybe TRBD2 (6 bases). CDR1 and CDR2 from the germline V gene are LGHNA and YNFKEQ. Trimming removed 3 bases from V and 6 bases from J, with 17 bases in between. This CDR3 is 16 amino acids long. CDR3 loop: CASSHELALPAGELFF. The CDR3 DNA reads as TGTGCCAGCAGCCACGAACTAGCCCTACCTGCCGGGGAGCTGTTTTTT.

This chain joins TRBV3-1 (or the pseudogene TRBV3-2) and TRBJ1-2; no clear D gene. Per the germline V gene, CDR1 is LGHDT and CDR2 is YNNKEL (reference sequence). The CDR3 sequence is 13 residues long. The V gene lost 0 bases and the J gene lost 4 bases, with 6 bases spanning the gap. The chain's CDR3 is CASSQDSVYGYTF. CDR3 nucleotides: TGTGCCAGCAGCCAAGATAGCGTCTATGGCTACACCTTC.

In nucleotides, the CDR3 is TGTGCCAGCAGCTTGTACGCGGGGGGGCCCTATGAGCAGTTCTTC. This gives the protein CASSLYAGGPYEQFF. The chain links TRBV5-4 to TRBJ2-1, with TRBD2 identical over 9 bases. This CDR3 region has 15 residues. V lost 1 base, J lost 8 bases, and 7 bases stayed unmatched. The germline CDR1 and CDR2 sequences are SGHNT and YYREEE (reference sequence). Drawing the rest from reference TRBV5-4 and TRBJ2-1, the complete variable domain is ETGVTQSPTHLIKTRGQQVTLRCSSQSGHNTVSWYQQALGQGPQFIFQYYREEENGRGNFPPRFSGLQFPNYSSELNVNALELDDSALYLCASSLYAGGPYEQFFGPGTRLTVL.

The rearrangement joins TRBV27 to TRBJ2-2, with TRBD1 matching 10 bases. CDR1 and CDR2 (germline): MNHEY, SMNVEV (reference sequence). The CDR3 has 16 amino acids. V dropped 7 bases and J dropped 8; count of bases not matched to a gene: 13. CDR3 residues: CASTSSRDRGQGELFF. The CDR3 DNA follows: TGTGCCAGCACCTCCTCCAGGGACAGGGGTCAAGGGGAGCTGTTTTTT.